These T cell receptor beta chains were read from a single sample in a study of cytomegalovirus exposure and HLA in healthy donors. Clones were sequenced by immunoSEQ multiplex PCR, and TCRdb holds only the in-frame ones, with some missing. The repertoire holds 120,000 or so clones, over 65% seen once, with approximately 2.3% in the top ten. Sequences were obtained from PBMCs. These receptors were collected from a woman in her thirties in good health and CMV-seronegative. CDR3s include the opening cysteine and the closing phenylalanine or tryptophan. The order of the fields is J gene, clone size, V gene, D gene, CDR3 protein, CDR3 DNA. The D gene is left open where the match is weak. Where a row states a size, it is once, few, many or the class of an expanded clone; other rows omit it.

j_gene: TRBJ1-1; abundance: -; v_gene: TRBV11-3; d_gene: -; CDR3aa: CASRQRQYSEAFF; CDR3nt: TGTGCCAGCAGGCAGAGGCAGTACTCTGAAGCTTTCTTT
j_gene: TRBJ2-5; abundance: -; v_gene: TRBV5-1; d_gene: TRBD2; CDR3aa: CASDHQRASGDETQYF; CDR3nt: TGCGCCAGCGACCACCAACGGGCTAGCGGGGACGAGACCCAGTACTTC
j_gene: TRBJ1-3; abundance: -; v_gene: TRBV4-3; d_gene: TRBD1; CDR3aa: CASSQGQGAGNTIYF; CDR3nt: TGCGCCAGCAGCCAAGGGCAGGGGGCTGGAAACACCATATATTTT
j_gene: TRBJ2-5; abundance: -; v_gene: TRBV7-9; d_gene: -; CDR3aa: CASSLGGEVTQYF; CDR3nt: TGTGCCAGCAGCTTAGGGGGGGAAGTGACCCAGTACTTC
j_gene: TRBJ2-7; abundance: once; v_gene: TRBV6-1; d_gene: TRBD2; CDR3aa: CASSEDIWTSGGIEQYF; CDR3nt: TGTGCCAGCAGTGAAGACATTTGGACTAGCGGGGGTATCGAGCAGTACTTC
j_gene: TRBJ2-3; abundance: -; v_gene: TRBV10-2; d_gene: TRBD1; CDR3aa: CASSEGGASTDTQYF; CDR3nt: TGCGCCAGCAGTGAAGGGGGCGCTAGCACAGATACGCAGTATTTT
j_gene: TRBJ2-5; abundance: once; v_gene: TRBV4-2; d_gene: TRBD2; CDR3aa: CASSQEGGTSRQETQYF; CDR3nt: TGTGCCAGCAGCCAAGAAGGGGGGACTAGCAGACAAGAGACCCAGTACTTC
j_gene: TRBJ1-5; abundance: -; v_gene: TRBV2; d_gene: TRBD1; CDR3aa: CASSGNRGRGQPQHF; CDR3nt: TGTGCCAGCAGCGGAAACAGGGGGCGCGGTCAGCCCCAGCATTTT
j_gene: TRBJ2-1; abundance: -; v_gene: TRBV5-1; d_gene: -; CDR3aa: CASSLGVYNEQFF; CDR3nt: TGCGCCAGCAGCTTGGGAGTCTACAATGAGCAGTTCTTC
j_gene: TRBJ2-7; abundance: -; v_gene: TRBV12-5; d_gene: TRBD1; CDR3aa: CASAPTGTGPFIEQYF; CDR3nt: TGTGCTAGTGCCCCAACTGGGACAGGGCCCTTTATCGAGCAGTACTTC
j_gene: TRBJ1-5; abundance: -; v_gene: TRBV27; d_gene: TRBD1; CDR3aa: CASSRGIDRGAGQPQHF; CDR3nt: TGTGCCAGCAGTAGGGGGATTGACAGGGGGGCCGGTCAGCCCCAGCATTTT
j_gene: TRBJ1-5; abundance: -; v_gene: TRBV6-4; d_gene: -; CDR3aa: CASRQIPDQPQHF; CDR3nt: TGTGCCAGTCGACAGATCCCCGATCAGCCCCAGCATTTT
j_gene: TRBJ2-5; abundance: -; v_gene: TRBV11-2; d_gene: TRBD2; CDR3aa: CASSLMALAGGQETQYF; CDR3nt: TGTGCCAGCAGCTTAATGGCCCTAGCGGGGGGGCAAGAGACCCAGTACTTC
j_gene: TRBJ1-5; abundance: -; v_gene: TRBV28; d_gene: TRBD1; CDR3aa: CASSTGGAGNQPQHF; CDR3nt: TGTGCCAGCAGTACAGGGGGCGCGGGCAATCAGCCCCAGCATTTT
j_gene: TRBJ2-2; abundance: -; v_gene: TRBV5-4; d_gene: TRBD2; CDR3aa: CASNSGGGGTGELFF; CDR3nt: TGTGCCAGCAATTCCGGCGGGGGTGGCACCGGGGAGCTGTTTTTT
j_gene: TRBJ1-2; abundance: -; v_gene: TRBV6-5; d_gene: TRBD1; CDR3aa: CASRPGQNYGYTF; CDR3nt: TGTGCCAGCAGACCGGGACAGAACTATGGCTACACCTTC
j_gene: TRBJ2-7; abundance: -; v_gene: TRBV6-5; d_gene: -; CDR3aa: CASSYARLRGGYEQYF; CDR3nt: TGTGCCAGCAGTTACGCAAGGTTACGAGGGGGCTACGAGCAGTACTTC
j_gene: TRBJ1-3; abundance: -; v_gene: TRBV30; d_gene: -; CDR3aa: CAWTGSSGNTIYF; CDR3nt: TGTGCCTGGACAGGGTCCTCTGGAAACACCATATATTTT
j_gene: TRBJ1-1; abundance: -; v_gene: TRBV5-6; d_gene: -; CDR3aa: CASSLAGITEAFF; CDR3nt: TGTGCCAGCAGCTTGGCAGGGATCACTGAAGCTTTCTTT
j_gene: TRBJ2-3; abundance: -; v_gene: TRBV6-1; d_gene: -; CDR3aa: CASRNLQGSSDTQYF; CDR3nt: TGTGCCAGCAGGAACCTACAGGGATCATCAGATACGCAGTATTTT
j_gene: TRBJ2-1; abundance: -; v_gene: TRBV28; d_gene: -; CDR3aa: CASALNNEQFF; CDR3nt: TGTGCCAGCGCCCTAAACAATGAGCAGTTCTTC
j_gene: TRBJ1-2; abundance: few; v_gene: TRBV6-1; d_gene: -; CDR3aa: CASSAYGGPYGYTF; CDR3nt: TGTGCCAGCAGTGCATACGGGGGACCCTATGGCTACACCTTC
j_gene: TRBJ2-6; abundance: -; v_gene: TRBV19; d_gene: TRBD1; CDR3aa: CASTPGGWAGANVLTF; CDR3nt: TGTGCCAGTACTCCAGGGGGTTGGGCTGGGGCCAACGTCCTGACTTTC
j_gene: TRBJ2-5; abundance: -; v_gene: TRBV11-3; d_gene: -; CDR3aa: CASSPGPGTQYF; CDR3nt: TGTGCCAGCAGCCCTGGCCCTGGGACCCAGTACTTC
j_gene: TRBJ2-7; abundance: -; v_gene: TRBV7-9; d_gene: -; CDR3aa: CASSADGTYEQYF; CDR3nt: TGTGCCAGCAGCGCCGACGGGACCTACGAGCAGTACTTC
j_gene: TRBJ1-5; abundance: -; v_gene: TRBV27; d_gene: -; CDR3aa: CASSLSGRRYSNQPQHF; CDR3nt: TGTGCCAGCAGTTTATCGGGCCGACGGTATAGCAATCAGCCCCAGCATTTT
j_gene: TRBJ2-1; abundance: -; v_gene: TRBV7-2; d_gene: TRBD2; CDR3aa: CASSSNSGGATEQFF; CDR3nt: TGTGCCAGCAGCTCAAATAGCGGGGGGGCCACTGAGCAGTTCTTC
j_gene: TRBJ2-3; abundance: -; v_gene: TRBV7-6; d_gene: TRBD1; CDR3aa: CASGPGTGLVGTDTQYF; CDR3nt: TGTGCCAGCGGCCCAGGGACAGGGTTAGTAGGAACAGATACGCAGTATTTT
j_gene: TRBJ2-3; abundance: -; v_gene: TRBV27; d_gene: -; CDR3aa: CASSSQEPTDTQYF; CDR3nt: TGTGCCAGCAGTAGCCAGGAACCCACAGATACGCAGTATTTT
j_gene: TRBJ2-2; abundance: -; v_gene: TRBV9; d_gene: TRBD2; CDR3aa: CASSVEVSGGLNTGELFF; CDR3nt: TGTGCCAGCAGCGTAGAGGTTAGCGGGGGTCTTAACACCGGGGAGCTGTTTTTT
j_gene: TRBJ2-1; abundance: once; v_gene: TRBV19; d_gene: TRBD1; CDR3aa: CASSRSGQGGDEQFF; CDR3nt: TGTGCCAGTAGTAGGTCCGGACAGGGGGGCGATGAGCAGTTCTTC
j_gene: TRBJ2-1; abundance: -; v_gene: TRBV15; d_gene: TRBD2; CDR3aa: CATSRRLGAGGNNEQFF; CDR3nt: TGTGCCACCAGCAGACGTCTTGGAGCGGGGGGGAACAATGAGCAGTTCTTC
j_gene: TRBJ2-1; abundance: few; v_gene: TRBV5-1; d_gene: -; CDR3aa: CASSPHRGNEQFF; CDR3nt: TGCGCCAGCAGCCCCCATAGAGGCAATGAGCAGTTCTTC
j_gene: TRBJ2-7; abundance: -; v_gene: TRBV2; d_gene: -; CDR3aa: CASFYSGSYEQYF; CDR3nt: TGTGCCAGCTTTTATAGCGGCTCCTACGAGCAGTACTTC
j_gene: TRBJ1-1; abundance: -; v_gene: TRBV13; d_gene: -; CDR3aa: CASSLGPQSTVVSTEAFF; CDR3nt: TGTGCCAGCAGCTTAGGGCCACAGAGTACGGTTGTTAGCACTGAAGCTTTCTTT
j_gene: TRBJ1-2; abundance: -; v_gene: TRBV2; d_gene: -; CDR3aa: CASIGGLPGRGYTF; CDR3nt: TGTGCCAGCATCGGTGGTTTACCGGGGAGGGGCTACACCTTC
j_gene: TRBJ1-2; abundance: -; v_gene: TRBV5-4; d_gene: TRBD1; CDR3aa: CASSSGTAYGYTF; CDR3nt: TGTGCCAGCAGCTCCGGGACAGCTTATGGCTACACCTTC
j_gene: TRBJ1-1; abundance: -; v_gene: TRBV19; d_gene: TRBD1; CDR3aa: CASSPHRGMNTEAFF; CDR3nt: TGTGCCAGTAGTCCCCACAGGGGGATGAACACTGAAGCTTTCTTT
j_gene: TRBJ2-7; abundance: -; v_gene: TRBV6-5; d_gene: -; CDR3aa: CASRTGVGYEQYF; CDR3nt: TGTGCCAGCAGGACGGGGGTGGGCTACGAGCAGTACTTC
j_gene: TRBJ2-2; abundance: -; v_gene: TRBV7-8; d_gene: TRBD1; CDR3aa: CASSLPRDRNTGELFF; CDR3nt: TGTGCCAGCAGCTTACCCCGGGACAGGAACACCGGGGAGCTGTTTTTT